The next 26 T cell receptor beta chains were all read from a single sample in a study of cytomegalovirus exposure and HLA in healthy donors. PCR used 60 Vbeta primers and 13 Jbeta primers. Clones were sequenced by immunoSEQ multiplex PCR, and TCRdb holds only the in-frame ones, with some missing. The repertoire includes about 160,000 clones, approximately 85% of them detected once, and over 8.5% sits in the top ten. Sample: PBMCs. The source of these receptors is a man aged 45-65 years in good health and CMV-seropositive.

V usage is TRBV10-3 and J usage is TRBJ1-2, with TRBD1 matching over 10 bases. Germline values: CDR1 ENHRY, CDR2 SYGVKD. The CDR3 covers 16 residues. J gave up 4 bases and V 7 bases, and 12 bases lay outside the gene matches. The DNA of the CDR3 is TGTGCCATCAATGATACGTCGGGACAGGGGACCTATGGCTACACCTTC. Protein: CAINDTSGQGTYGYTF.

This rearrangement joins TRBV5-5 to TRBJ1-2; TRBD1 aligns across 8 bases. CDR1 is SGHKS, CDR2 YYEKEE, per germline (reference sequence). With 0 bases clipped from V and 6 bases from J, the junction kept 4 bases outside the gene matches. The CDR3 runs to 14 residues. CDR3 nucleotides: TGTGCCAGCAGCTTGGCCCCAGGGGGCGATGGCTACACCTTC. Encoded protein: CASSLAPGGDGYTF. Full variable domain (remainder filled in from reference TRBV5-5 and TRBJ1-2): DAGVTQSPTHLIKTRGQQVTLRCSPISGHKSVSWYQQVLGQGPQFIFQYYEKEERGRGNFPDRFSARQFPNYSSELNVNALLLGDSALYLCASSLAPGGDGYTFGSGTRLTVV.

This clone occurred a few times. V gene TRBV9 combines with J gene TRBJ1-1, with TRBD1 as a possible D gene (6 bases). Trimming shortened V by 0 bases and J by 7 bases, and 10 bases separated the two germline ends. Germline V CDR1 and CDR2: SGDLS, YYNGEE. The CDR3 is 13 amino acids. Here the CDR3 DNA reads TGTGCCAGCAGCGTAGAACAGGGTAGTGAAGCTTTCTTT. Encoded protein: CASSVEQGSEAFF.

CDR3 DNA sequence: TGCGCCAGCAGCCAAGATTACGGACAGAAAACCTACATACCAAGCACAGATACGCAGTATTTT. This encodes CASSQDYGQKTYIPSTDTQYF. The V gene is TRBV4-3, the J gene TRBJ2-3; tentative D call: TRBD1 (6 bases). CDR3 length equals 21 residues. Per the germline V gene, CDR1 is LGHNA and CDR2 is YSLEER. Trimming took 0 bases from V and 0 from J, leaving 25 bases between them.

With regard to this clone: A junction end diverges from the germline sequence, so it may reflect a read error. The chain's CDR3 is CASSWDRNFHF. In nucleotides, the CDR3 is TGTGCCAGCAGTTGGGACAGGAACTTTCACTTC. The chain couples TRBV28 to TRBJ1-2, with 8 bases identical to TRBD1. This CDR3 contains 11 residues. The V gene's germline CDR1 is MDHEN and CDR2 SYDVKM.

CDR3 in DNA: TGTGCCAGCAGTTACTCGATGCGCGGCGGGGAGCTGTTTTTT. Amino acid sequence: CASSYSMRGGELFF. This rearrangement joins TRBV6-5 to TRBJ2-2; no reliable D call. The CDR3 spans 14 residues. CDR1 and CDR2 (germline): MNHEY, SVGAGI. Trimming stripped 0 bases from V and 7 bases from J, with 9 bases between.

The V call is TRBV11-1, the J call TRBJ2-5; D gene uncertain. There are 16 residues in the CDR3. Trimming removed 2 bases at V and 1 base at J, with 14 bases between. CDR1 and CDR2 (germline): SGHAT, FQDESV (reference sequence). CDR3 DNA: TGTGCCAGCAGCTTATCTCATTCAGCGCTCCAAGAGACCCAGTACTTC. It is translated as CASSLSHSALQETQYF.

The chain links TRBV2 to TRBJ1-1; D is uncertain. Trimming removed 1 base from V and 3 bases from J, with 9 bases in between. This CDR3 is 14 amino acids long. Germline V gene sequence: CDR1 SNHLY, CDR2 FYNNEI. For the CDR3, the DNA is TGTGCCAGCAGTGAAGATCCGGGGTACACTGAAGCTTTCTTT. Encoded protein: CASSEDPGYTEAFF. Using reference TRBV2 and TRBJ1-1 for the parts outside the CDR3, the full variable domain is EPEVTQTPSHQVTQMGQEVILRCVPISNHLYFYWYRQILGQKVEFLVSFYNNEISEKSEIFDDQFSVERPDGSNFTLKIRSTKLEDSAMYFCASSEDPGYTEAFFGQGTRLTVV.

J is TRBJ1-1 and V is TRBV4-3; 7 bases map to TRBD1. The junction had 9 bases not matched to a gene; V was cut back by 0 bases and J by 5 bases. CDR3 size: 16 residues. Germline-derived CDR1 and CDR2 are LGHNA and YSLEER. This CDR3 is CASSQELNRGETEAFF. CDR3 sequence (DNA): TGCGCCAGCAGCCAAGAACTTAACAGGGGTGAGACTGAAGCTTTCTTT.

The V and J genes are TRBV9 and TRBJ1-4; 10 nucleotides align to TRBD1. This CDR3 contains 15 residues. The germline V gene has CDR1 SGDLS and CDR2 YYNGEE. Trimming at V came to 2 bases and at J to 8 bases, leaving 6 bases not matched to a gene. The CDR3, as DNA: TGTGCCAGCAGCGTCAGACAGGGGGCCGTAGAAAAACTGTTTTTT. Its protein is CASSVRQGAVEKLFF.

The chain carries TRBV19 and TRBJ2-1, with 9 bases aligning to TRBD1. In germline, CDR1 is LNHDA, CDR2 SQIVND (reference sequence). The V segment lost 7 bases and the J segment 5 bases; nucleotides outside the gene matches: 6. This CDR3 has 14 residues. The CDR3 DNA is TGTGCCAGTAAGCGGGACAGGGCTGACAATGAGCAGTTCTTC. Translation gives CASKRDRADNEQFF.

V usage is TRBV4-3 and J usage is TRBJ2-7, with 8 bases aligning to TRBD2. Germline lookup yields CDR1 LGHNA and CDR2 YSLEER. The CDR3 has 16 residues. V shed 4 bases and J 3 bases; nucleotides not matched to a gene: 11. CDR3 amino acids: CASSLSLAGTLYEQYF. In DNA form, the CDR3 reads TGCGCCAGCAGCCTGTCCTTAGCGGGAACGCTCTACGAGCAGTACTTC.

The chain employs TRBV11-3 and TRBJ2-1, with 8 bases aligning to TRBD1. The trim removed 4 bases at V and 8 bases at J, leaving 4 bases unmatched. In germline, CDR1 is SGHNT, CDR2 YENEEA. CDR3 length: 13 amino acids. The CDR3 bases are TGTGCCAGCAGCTCTCAGGACAGGGATGAGCAGTTCTTC. It translates to CASSSQDRDEQFF.

The sample holds one count of this clone. The chain has TRBV28 and TRBJ1-3; a possible D gene is TRBD1 (5 bases). The CDR3 runs to 15 residues. CDR1 MDHEN and CDR2 SYDVKM come from the germline V gene. V was shortened by 5 bases and J by 2 bases, with 13 bases between the two germline ends. The CDR3 is CASSTSGGPGNTIYF. CDR3 bases: TGTGCCAGCAGTACCTCCGGGGGTCCTGGAAACACCATATATTTT. The complete variable domain, with remaining parts taken from reference TRBV28 and TRBJ1-3, reads DVKVTQSSRYLVKRTGEKVFLECVQDMDHENMFWYRQDPGLGLRLIYFSYDVKMKEKGDIPEGYSVSREKKERFSLILESASTNQTSMYLCASSTSGGPGNTIYFGEGSWLTVV.

The chain employs TRBV19 and TRBJ1-1; no reliable D call. V was shortened by 2 bases and J by 0 bases, with 4 bases between the two germline ends. The CDR3 is 13 residues long. CDR1 and CDR2 (germline): LNHDA, SQIVND (reference sequence). The CDR3 reads CASSISVNTEAFF. In DNA form, the CDR3 reads TGTGCCAGTAGTATATCAGTGAACACTGAAGCTTTCTTT.

This rearrangement joins TRBV4-2 to TRBJ2-7; 10 nucleotides align to TRBD1. V lost 1 base, J lost 0 bases, and 3 bases stayed unmatched. The germline CDR1 and CDR2 sequences are LGHNA and YNFKEQ. The CDR3 has 16 residues. The CDR3: CASSQVGTGASYEQYF. In DNA, the CDR3 is TGTGCCAGCAGCCAAGTCGGGACAGGGGCCTCCTACGAGCAGTACTTC.

In this sample, this clone turned up once. The chain recombines TRBV9 with TRBJ1-6; 8 nucleotides align to TRBD1. The germline V gene has CDR1 SGDLS and CDR2 YYNGEE. With 8 bases clipped from V and 8 bases from J, the junction kept 6 bases outside the gene matches. CDR3 size: 13 residues. Here the CDR3 reads CASTQTGDSPLHF. CDR3 nucleotide sequence: TGTGCCAGTACACAGACAGGGGATTCACCCCTCCACTTT.

The J gene is TRBJ1-6, the V gene TRBV7-2, with D possibly TRBD1 on 6 matching bases. This CDR3 comprises 14 residues. CDR1 and CDR2 from the germline V gene are SGHTA and FQGNSA. The V end was cut by 4 bases, the J end by 7 bases, with 11 bases between. This chain's CDR3 is CASSSKGQNSPLHF. CDR3 nucleotides: TGTGCCAGCAGCTCAAAAGGACAGAATTCACCCCTCCACTTT.

This rearrangement joins TRBV5-8 to TRBJ2-1, with 11 bases that match TRBD2. The ends lost 2 bases at V and 0 bases at J; junction bases unmatched: 7. Germline CDR1 reads SGHTS; CDR2 reads YDEGEE. The CDR3 consists of 18 residues. The CDR3 nucleotides read TGTGCCAGCAGCTTTACTAGCGGGAGTTCTTTCTCCTACAATGAGCAGTTCTTC. Residues: CASSFTSGSSFSYNEQFF.

The chain links TRBV30 to TRBJ1-1; D remains unclear. The V end lost 5 bases, the J end lost 1 base, and 11 bases lay between the germline ends. Germline V lookup: CDR1 GTSNPN, CDR2 SVGIG (reference sequence). The CDR3 is made up of 13 amino acids. The CDR3: CAWVGVENTEAFF. The CDR3 nucleotides are TGTGCCTGGGTGGGAGTAGAGAACACTGAAGCTTTCTTT.

The genes are TRBV25-1 and TRBJ2-3; the match to TRBD1 covers 10 bases. Trimming cost V 6 bases and J 5 bases; bases outside gene matches: 5. Germline values: CDR1 MGHDK, CDR2 SYGVNS. The CDR3 has 14 amino acids. The CDR3 DNA reads TGTGCCAGCAGCCGGGACAGGGGAGGAGATACGCAGTATTTT. Its translation is CASSRDRGGDTQYF.

This clone was seen a few times. CDR3 sequence: CASSKTGLALQTQYF. Written as DNA, the CDR3 is TGTGCCAGCAGCAAGACCGGACTAGCGTTGCAGACCCAGTACTTC. The V call is TRBV27, the J call TRBJ2-5, with 9 bases that match TRBD2. The trim removed 6 bases at V and 6 bases at J, leaving 11 bases unmatched. The CDR3 length is 15 residues. Germline CDR1 reads MNHEY; CDR2 reads SMNVEV (reference sequence).

The V call is TRBV4-3, the J call TRBJ1-2; D remains unclear. CDR1 and CDR2 (germline): LGHNA, YSLEER. Trimming cost V 0 bases and J 7 bases, with 18 bases left between them. CDR3 length: 16 residues. The CDR3: CASSQDRGPLRGGYTF. In DNA, the CDR3 is TGCGCCAGCAGCCAAGATCGAGGGCCCCTTCGTGGTGGCTACACCTTC.

The gene calls are TRBV7-9 and TRBJ2-3; tentative D call: TRBD2 (7 bases). V was clipped by 2 bases and J by 5 bases, with 11 bases between them. CDR3 length: 14 residues. The germline V gene has CDR1 SEHNR and CDR2 FQNEAQ (reference sequence). CDR3: CASSLLGGEDTQYF. In nucleotides, the CDR3 is TGTGCCAGCAGCTTATTAGGGGGGGAAGATACGCAGTATTTT.

The genes are TRBV4-3 and TRBJ2-5; 10 positions match TRBD1. The better agreement between TRBJ2-7 and the DNA end casts doubt on the J call. Per germline, CDR1 LGHNA and CDR2 YSLEER. This CDR3 comprises 16 residues. CDR3 sequence (DNA): TGCGCCAGCAGTCCTGATTTGGGACAGGGGTCCTACGAGCAGTACTTC. It yields the protein CASSPDLGQGSYEQYF.

The V gene is TRBV6-5, the J gene TRBJ1-2, with 8 positions matching TRBD1. Germline lookup yields CDR1 MNHEY and CDR2 SVGAGI. The junction had 8 bases not matched to a gene; V was cut back by 4 bases and J by 7 bases. The CDR3 covers 14 residues. The CDR3 sequence: CASSWGTGGGGYTF. DNA for the CDR3: TGTGCCAGCAGTTGGGGCACAGGGGGAGGTGGCTACACCTTC.